What follows describes a single T cell receptor (beta chain). No antigen is known for it. CDR3 length: 11 amino acids. Trimming left V 6 bases short and J 3 bases short, with 5 bases between. The V gene's germline CDR1 is MDHEN and CDR2 SYDVKM. The sample comes from a study of T-cell reconstitution after alpha-beta-depleted transplantation in children. Study results and limitations: Diversity and T-cell counts at one year after transplant derived mostly from new T cells. Roughly two months post-transplant, alpha-beta T cells reportedly originated from several hundred graft clones that had expanded.

Unique molecular identifiers were incorporated into the prepared TCRbeta library. TCRdb itself ran the PCR reads through MiXCR, one entry per CDR3 protein. The table lists approximately 1,000,000 distinct CDR3 sequences, about 30% of them singletons. The sequence was obtained from a boy younger than two who had a stem cell transplant for SCID, so the T cells may come from the graft donor. The chain joins TRBV28 to TRBJ1-2, with D hard to call. Sequenced material: PBMCs, mostly from graft donor cells, taken 360 days after TCRalphabeta/CD19-depleted stem cell transplant. DNA for the CDR3: TGTGCCAGCAGATTCGACTATGGCTACACCTTC. Protein sequence: CASRFDYGYTF.